This TCR beta chain derives from a study of T cell changes during pregnancy in multiple sclerosis. Germline V CDR1 and CDR2: SGHTA, FQGTGA. The CDR3 is 13 amino acids. Trimming stripped 2 bases from V and 1 base from J, with 4 bases between. TCRdb's table, derived via immunoSEQ multiplex PCR, lists solely in-frame clones and lacks some. The repertoire holds about 40,000 clones, with about 90% as singletons. The sequence was collected from a female donor with multiple sclerosis, enrolled in a pregnancy study. The input for sequencing was CD4+ T cells from peripheral blood mononuclear cells, taken before pregnancy. V gene TRBV7-3 combines with J gene TRBJ2-3; D is undetermined. CDR3 DNA sequence: TGTGCCAGCAGCTTACCTGGCACAGATACGCAGTATTTT. It is translated as CASSLPGTDTQYF. Full variable domain (remainder filled in from reference TRBV7-3 and TRBJ2-3): GAGVSQTPSNKVTEKGKYVELRCDPISGHTALYWYRQSLGQGPEFLIYFQGTGAADDSGLPNDRFFAVRPEGSVSTLKIQRTERGDSAVYLCASSLPGTDTQYFGPGTRLTVL.